The 27 T cell receptor beta chains below all came from one sample that was sequenced in a study of metastatic and nonmetastatic thyroid tumors. Thyroid surgery was preceded by no treatment in any patient. TCRdb re-called clones via MiXCR from the PCR reads. Of fewer than 25,000 clones listed, around a third are singletons. The sequencing input was blood. The receptors shown here come from a female donor with papillary thyroid cancer or a benign thyroid nodule (not recorded which). Some clones in this sample may be carry-over from other donors' samples.

In DNA, the CDR3 is TGTGCCAGCAGCTTGGCGGGTTCCGGTACTAATTCACCCCTCCACTTT. Its translation: CASSLAGSGTNSPLHF. V gene TRBV11-1 combines with J gene TRBJ1-6, with D unresolved. The CDR3 totals 16 residues. Per the germline V gene, CDR1 is SGHAT and CDR2 is FQDESV (reference sequence). V lost 3 bases and J lost 6, with 15 bases in between.

In its sample, this clone ranks as medium-sized (0.01 to 0.1%). The V and J genes are TRBV19 and TRBJ2-1, with a weak D call TRBD2 (5 bases). The CDR3 runs 17 residues. Germline V CDR1 and CDR2: LNHDA, SQIVND (reference sequence). V lost 3 bases to trimming and J lost 0 bases, with 15 bases between them. This chain's CDR3 is CASSMGRHTSSYNEQFF. The CDR3 DNA is TGTGCCAGTAGTATGGGAAGGCACACTAGCTCCTACAATGAGCAGTTCTTC.

This clone was picked up one time. The chain links TRBV20-1 to TRBJ1-5; 8 nucleotides match TRBD1. The CDR3 sequence is 16 residues long. With V trimmed by 1 base and J by 6 bases, 11 bases remained unmatched. CDR1 and CDR2 (germline): DFQATT, SNEGSKA (reference sequence). The CDR3 bases are TGCAGTGCTAGAGTCTTGACAGGGGAGGAAAGTCAGCCCCAGCATTTT. Its protein is CSARVLTGEESQPQHF.

The CDR3 spells CASSTLDSSYNSPLHF. In DNA form, the CDR3 reads TGCGCCAGCAGCACACTGGACAGCTCCTATAATTCACCCCTCCACTTT. The rearrangement uses TRBV5-1 and TRBJ1-6; a possible D gene is TRBD1 (6 bases). CDR3 length: 16 amino acids. Germline CDR1 SGHRS, CDR2 YFSETQ. V lost 4 bases and J lost 0, with 11 bases in between.

This clone was observed many times. The genes are TRBV5-4 and TRBJ2-2; no reliable D call. Trimming pared 1 base from V and 0 bases from J, leaving 7 bases between. The length of the CDR3 is 15 residues. The germline CDR1 and CDR2 sequences are SGHNT and YYREEE (reference sequence). The CDR3 reads CASSLHISNTGELFF. CDR3 in DNA: TGTGCCAGCAGCTTGCACATCTCGAACACCGGGGAGCTGTTTTTT.

The sample holds many counts of this clone. The V gene is TRBV2, the J gene TRBJ2-5; the D gene is possibly TRBD1 (6 bases). This CDR3 contains 13 residues. With 8 bases removed from V and 5 bases from J, the gap between germline ends came to 15 bases. Germline V gene data show CDR1 as SNHLY and CDR2 as FYNNEI. This CDR3 is CASGTLEGETQYF. The CDR3 DNA reads TGTGCCAGCGGGACATTAGAGGGGGAGACCCAGTACTTC.

This clone was found once. V and J are TRBV20-1 and TRBJ1-1, with TRBD1 identical over 7 bases. Trimming took 4 bases from V and 4 from J; bases not matched to a gene: 6. This CDR3 contains 13 residues. CDR1 and CDR2 (germline): DFQATT, SNEGSKA (reference sequence). CDR3 sequence (DNA): TGCAGTGCTATACGACAGGGATTCACTGAAGCTTTCTTT. It translates to CSAIRQGFTEAFF.

This clone is medium-sized (0.01 to 0.1%). The rearrangement links TRBV6-1 to TRBJ2-1, with D maybe TRBD2 (7 bases). V was shortened by 4 bases and J by 6 bases, with 13 bases between the two germline ends. The CDR3 extends over 14 amino acids. CDR1 is MNHNS and CDR2 is SASEGT in the germline V gene. CDR3 amino acids: CASSGGLAANEQFF. Written as DNA, the CDR3 is TGTGCCAGCAGTGGGGGGCTAGCGGCCAATGAGCAGTTCTTC.

The chain combines TRBV20-1 with TRBJ2-6; TRBD1 aligns across 7 bases. J was trimmed by 0 bases and V by 6 bases; bases with no gene match: 8. The CDR3 is made up of 16 amino acids. The germline V gene encodes CDR1 DFQATT and CDR2 SNEGSKA (reference sequence). CDR3 residues: CSASRDSYSGANVLTF. CDR3 DNA sequence: TGCAGTGCAAGCCGGGACAGCTACTCTGGGGCCAACGTCCTGACTTTC.

This clone was recorded at least ten times. V usage is TRBV7-9 and J usage is TRBJ2-2; TRBD1 is a possible D gene (6 bases). The CDR3 extends over 14 amino acids. CDR1 is SEHNR and CDR2 is FQNEAQ in the germline V gene (reference sequence). Trimming took off 5 bases at V and 2 bases at J, with 9 bases between the two ends. The CDR3 DNA sequence: TGTGCCAGCAGCCCCGGGACAAACACCGGGGAGCTGTTTTTT. Translation gives CASSPGTNTGELFF.

This clone has a handful of counts. This chain connects TRBV6-1 to TRBJ2-7, with TRBD2 identical over 7 bases. V was clipped by 4 bases and J by 2 bases; unmatched bases: 5. CDR1 is MNHNS, CDR2 SASEGT, per germline. The CDR3 runs 14 residues. CDR3 amino acids: CASSVWDYPYEQYF. DNA for the CDR3: TGTGCCAGCAGTGTGTGGGACTACCCCTACGAGCAGTACTTC.

The J gene is TRBJ2-7, the V gene TRBV20-1, with 7 positions matching TRBD2. CDR1 is DFQATT, CDR2 SNEGSKA, per germline (reference sequence). V lost 6 bases and J lost 0; bases outside the gene matches: 14. The CDR3 runs 16 residues. The CDR3 DNA reads TGCAGTGCCGGAGTACGGGCGGGAGCCTACTCCTACGAGCAGTACTTC. The encoded protein is CSAGVRAGAYSYEQYF.

The chain carries TRBV20-1 and TRBJ1-6, with 10 bases lining up with TRBD1. The CDR3 extends over 15 amino acids. J gave up 10 bases and V 1 base, and 7 bases lay outside the gene matches. The germline V gene has CDR1 DFQATT and CDR2 SNEGSKA (reference sequence). The CDR3 sequence: CSARGRDRGRSPLHF. DNA of the CDR3: TGCAGTGCTAGAGGCCGGGACAGGGGAAGATCACCCCTCCACTTT.

The chain recombines TRBV11-2 with TRBJ2-7, with TRBD2 identical over 10 bases. This CDR3 region has 17 residues. CDR1 and CDR2 (germline): SGHAT, FQNNGV. V trimming: 0 bases; J trimming: 6 bases; junction bases outside the gene matches: 11. CDR3 in DNA: TGTGCCAGCAGCTTAGATTGGGGTCTAGCGGGGGCCCGCGAGCAGTACTTC. Translating it yields CASSLDWGLAGAREQYF.

This clone is deemed medium-sized. V usage is TRBV6-1 and J usage is TRBJ2-1; D unresolved. CDR3 length: 14 amino acids. Trimming took off 3 bases at V and 7 bases at J, with 13 bases between the two ends. CDR1 and CDR2 from the germline V gene are MNHNS and SASEGT. The CDR3 region has the DNA TGTGCCAGCAGTGAGGCGGATCCCGCGAATGAGCAGTTCTTC. This sequence encodes CASSEADPANEQFF.

This clone appeared a few times. This chain links TRBV6-6 with TRBJ2-7, with 7 bases matching TRBD1. The CDR3 is 16 amino acids. Per germline, CDR1 MNHNY and CDR2 SVGAGI (reference sequence). V was clipped by 0 bases and J by 1 base; unmatched bases: 6. The CDR3 DNA reads as TGTGCCAGCAGTTACTCGAATGCAGGGGGATCCTACGAGCAGTACTTC. This sequence encodes CASSYSNAGGSYEQYF.

This clone occurred many times. V is TRBV5-1 and J is TRBJ1-1; D ambiguous. This CDR3 is built from 14 residues. V was cut by 2 bases and J by 1 base, with 9 bases left in between. Germline V CDR1 and CDR2: SGHRS, YFSETQ. The CDR3 DNA is TGCGCCAGCAGCTTAGCTCCGGGGAACACTGAAGCTTTCTTT. It yields the protein CASSLAPGNTEAFF.

This clone has at least ten counts. The gene calls are TRBV24-1 and TRBJ1-4; D is uncertain. This CDR3 is built from 13 residues. Germline CDR1 and CDR2: KGHDR and SFDVKD. V was pared by 9 bases and J by 8 bases, with 15 bases between. CDR3 sequence reads: CATDRTAWEKLFF. CDR3 DNA: TGTGCCACCGACCGGACCGCCTGGGAAAAACTGTTTTTT.

This clone was seen at least ten times. With a much larger clone just one base away, this may be a read error. Other DNA sequences in this sample translate to the same CDR3. The J gene is TRBJ2-5, the V gene TRBV5-1, with D possibly being TRBD1 or TRBD2 (5 bases each). Germline CDR1 SGHRS, CDR2 YFSETQ. The V and J ends lost 2 bases and 5 bases respectively, with 16 bases between them. This CDR3 has 15 residues. The CDR3 is CASSFGTSGSETQYF. CDR3 sequence (DNA): TGCGCCAGCAGCTTTGGGACCAGCGGTTCGGAGACCCAGTACTTC.

This clone was recorded at least ten times. This chain uses TRBV7-6 with TRBJ2-5; D possibly matches TRBD1 or TRBD2 (5 bases each). The CDR3 covers 13 residues. CDR1 and CDR2 from the germline V gene are SGHVS and FNYEAQ. The V and J ends lost 2 bases and 3 bases respectively, with 7 bases between them. The CDR3 here is CASSLLGEETQYF. The CDR3 coding sequence is TGTGCCAGCAGCTTATTGGGGGAAGAGACCCAGTACTTC.

This clone turned up a few times. A much larger clone sits a single nucleotide away, making a read error possible. The gene calls are TRBV27 and TRBJ2-3; D remains unclear. Germline V lookup: CDR1 MNHEY, CDR2 SMNVEV (reference sequence). The CDR3 totals 12 residues. The V end was cut by 8 bases, the J end by 2 bases, with 8 bases between. The CDR3 nucleotides read TGTGCCAGCGGTCACCACACAGATACGCAGTATTTT. Amino acids: CASGHHTDTQYF.

Only a few counts were recorded for this clone. This rearrangement joins TRBV12-3 or TRBV12-4 to TRBJ2-7; D call uncertain. The V end lost 1 base, the J end lost 2 bases, and 9 bases lay between the germline ends. The CDR3 contains 14 residues. The CDR3 DNA is TGTGCCAGCAGTTTAGACTCAAGGCCCTACGAGCAGTACTTC. Its translation is CASSLDSRPYEQYF.

The V call is TRBV5-1, the J call TRBJ2-1; TRBD2 agrees at 10 bases. Per germline, CDR1 SGHRS and CDR2 YFSETQ. V dropped 3 bases and J dropped 3; count of bases not matched to a gene: 9. This CDR3 is 17 amino acids long. CDR3 region: CASSYSLSSGGYNEQFF. The CDR3 DNA is TGCGCCAGCAGCTATAGCTTATCTAGCGGGGGCTACAATGAGCAGTTCTTC.

The chain recombines TRBV20-1 with TRBJ1-1, with D perhaps matching TRBD1 (5 bases). This CDR3 region has 12 residues. Germline CDR1 is DFQATT and CDR2 is SNEGSKA (reference sequence). The V and J ends lost 6 bases and 11 bases respectively, with 19 bases between them. The CDR3 DNA follows: TGCAGTGCAAGGGACTTCTGGGCAGAGGCTTTCTTT. Translation: CSARDFWAEAFF.

The sample holds one count of this clone. The genes are TRBV20-1 and TRBJ1-5; 8 bases fit TRBD1. Looked up from germline, CDR1 is DFQATT and CDR2 is SNEGSKA (reference sequence). J gave up 1 base and V 5 bases, and 10 bases lay outside the gene matches. This CDR3 contains 16 residues. DNA for the CDR3: TGCAGTGCTCCTGGACAGGGTAGGGTGAGCAATCAGCCCCAGCATTTT. Residues: CSAPGQGRVSNQPQHF.

This clone was observed at least ten times. This sequence may be a read error, since a much larger clone differs from it by one base. This CDR3 is also generated by other DNA sequences in the sample. The DNA of the CDR3 is TGTGCCAGCAGTTTAATGGCGGGAGCAACGGATACGCAGTATTTT. As protein: CASSLMAGATDTQYF. V is TRBV27 and J is TRBJ2-3; 7 nucleotides match TRBD2. The germline V gene encodes CDR1 MNHEY and CDR2 SMNVEV (reference sequence). There are 15 residues in the CDR3. J gave up 6 bases and V 2 bases, and 8 bases lay outside the gene matches.

In its sample, this clone was seen many times. The chain links TRBV5-1 to TRBJ1-6, with D possibly being TRBD1 (5 bases). Trimming shortened V by 0 bases and J by 10 bases, and 11 bases separated the two germline ends. The V gene's germline CDR1 is SGHRS and CDR2 YFSETQ. The CDR3 covers 14 residues. CDR3 DNA: TGCGCCAGCAGCTTGGTGCGGGAGGGGTCACCCCTCCACTTT. Translating gives CASSLVREGSPLHF. Using reference TRBV5-1 and TRBJ1-6 for the parts outside the CDR3, the full variable domain is KAGVTQTPRYLIKTRGQQVTLSCSPISGHRSVSWYQQTPGQGLQFLFEYFSETQRNKGNFPGRFSGRQFSNSRSEMNVSTLELGDSALYLCASSLVREGSPLHFGNGTRLTVT.